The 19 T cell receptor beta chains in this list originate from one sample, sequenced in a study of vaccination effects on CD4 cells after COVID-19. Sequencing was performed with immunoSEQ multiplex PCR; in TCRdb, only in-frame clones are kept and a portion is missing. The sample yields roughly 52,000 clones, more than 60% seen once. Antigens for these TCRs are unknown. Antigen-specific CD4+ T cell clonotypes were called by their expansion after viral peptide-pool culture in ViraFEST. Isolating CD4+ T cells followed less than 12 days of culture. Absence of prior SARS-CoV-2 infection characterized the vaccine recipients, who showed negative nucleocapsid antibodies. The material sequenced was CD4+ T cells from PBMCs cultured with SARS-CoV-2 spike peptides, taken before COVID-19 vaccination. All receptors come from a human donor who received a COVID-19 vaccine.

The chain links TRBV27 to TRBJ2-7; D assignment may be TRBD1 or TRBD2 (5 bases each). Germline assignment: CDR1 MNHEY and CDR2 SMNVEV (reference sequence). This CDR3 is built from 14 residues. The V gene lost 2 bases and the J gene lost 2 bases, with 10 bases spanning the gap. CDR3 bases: TGTGCCAGCAGTTTAGTGGGGGAGACCTACGAGCAGTACTTC. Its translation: CASSLVGETYEQYF.

CDR3 sequence: CASSRGQGYDEQYF. CDR3 coding DNA: TGTGCCAGCAGCCGAGGACAGGGTTATGATGAGCAGTACTTC. The rearrangement joins TRBV5-4 to TRBJ2-7; 8 nucleotides line up with TRBD1. Germline assignment: CDR1 SGHNT and CDR2 YYREEE (reference sequence). The junction had 10 bases not matched to a gene; V was cut back by 4 bases and J by 7 bases. The length of the CDR3 is 14 residues.

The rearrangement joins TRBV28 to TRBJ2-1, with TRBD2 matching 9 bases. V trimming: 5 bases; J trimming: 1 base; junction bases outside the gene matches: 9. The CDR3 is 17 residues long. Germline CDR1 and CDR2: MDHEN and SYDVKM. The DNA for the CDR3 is TGTGCCAGCAGTCCTCCCCTGGCGGGAGGGTCCTACAATGAGCAGTTCTTC. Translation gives CASSPPLAGGSYNEQFF.

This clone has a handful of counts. In DNA, the CDR3 is TGCGCCAGCAGCCAAGATCGTAAAGGGGGCTACACCATATATTTT. Translated, it gives CASSQDRKGGYTIYF. This chain connects TRBV4-3 to TRBJ1-3, with 7 positions matching TRBD1. The CDR3 spans 15 residues. In germline, CDR1 is LGHNA, CDR2 YSLEER. Trimming at V came to 0 bases and at J to 8 bases, leaving 7 bases not matched to a gene.

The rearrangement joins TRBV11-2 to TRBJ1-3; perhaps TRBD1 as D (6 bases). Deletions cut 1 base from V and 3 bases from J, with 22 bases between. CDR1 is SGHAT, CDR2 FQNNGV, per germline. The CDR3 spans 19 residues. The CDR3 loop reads CASSLAGLWTAEGGNTIYF. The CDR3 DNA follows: TGTGCCAGCAGCTTAGCGGGTCTTTGGACAGCGGAGGGTGGAAACACCATATATTTT.

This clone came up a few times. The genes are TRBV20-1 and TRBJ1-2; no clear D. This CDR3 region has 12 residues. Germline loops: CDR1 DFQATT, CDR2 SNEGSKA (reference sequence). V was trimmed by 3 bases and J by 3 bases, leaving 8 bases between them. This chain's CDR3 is CSASLGHYGYTF. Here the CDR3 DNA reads TGCAGTGCTAGTTTAGGTCACTATGGCTACACCTTC.

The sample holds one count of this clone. In nucleotides, the CDR3 is TGCGCCAGCAGCTTCAATCAAGAGACCCAGTACTTC. It is translated as CASSFNQETQYF. The gene calls are TRBV5-1 and TRBJ2-5; D not resolved. The germline V gene encodes CDR1 SGHRS and CDR2 YFSETQ. V gave up 2 bases and J gave up 2 bases, with 4 bases separating them. The CDR3 contains 12 residues. Complete variable domain (other parts from reference TRBV5-1 and TRBJ2-5): KAGVTQTPRYLIKTRGQQVTLSCSPISGHRSVSWYQQTPGQGLQFLFEYFSETQRNKGNFPGRFSGRQFSNSRSEMNVSTLELGDSALYLCASSFNQETQYFGPGTRLLVL.

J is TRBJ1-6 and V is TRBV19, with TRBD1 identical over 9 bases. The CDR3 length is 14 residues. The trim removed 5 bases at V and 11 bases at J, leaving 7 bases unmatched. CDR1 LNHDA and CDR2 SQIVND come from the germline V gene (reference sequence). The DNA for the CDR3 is TGTGCCAGTAGTGATACAGGGGGCCGAACACCCCTCCACTTT. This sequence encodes CASSDTGGRTPLHF.

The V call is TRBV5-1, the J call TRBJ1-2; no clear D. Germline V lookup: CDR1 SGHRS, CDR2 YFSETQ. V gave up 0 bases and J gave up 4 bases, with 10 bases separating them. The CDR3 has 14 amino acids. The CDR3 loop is CASSLEEGSYGYTF. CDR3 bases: TGCGCCAGCAGCTTGGAGGAGGGAAGCTATGGCTACACCTTC.

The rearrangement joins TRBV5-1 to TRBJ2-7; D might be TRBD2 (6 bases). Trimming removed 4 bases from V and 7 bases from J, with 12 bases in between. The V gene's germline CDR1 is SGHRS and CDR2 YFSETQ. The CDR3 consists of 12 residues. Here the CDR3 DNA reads TGCGCCAGCAGCCAGACGGGGGTGGAGCAGTACTTC. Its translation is CASSQTGVEQYF.

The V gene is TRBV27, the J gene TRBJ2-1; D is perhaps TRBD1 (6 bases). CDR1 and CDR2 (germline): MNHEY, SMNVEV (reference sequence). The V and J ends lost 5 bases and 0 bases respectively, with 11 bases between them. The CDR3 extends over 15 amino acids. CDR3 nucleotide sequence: TGTGCCAGCAGTCTAAACAGGGTCTCCTACAATGAGCAGTTCTTC. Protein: CASSLNRVSYNEQFF.

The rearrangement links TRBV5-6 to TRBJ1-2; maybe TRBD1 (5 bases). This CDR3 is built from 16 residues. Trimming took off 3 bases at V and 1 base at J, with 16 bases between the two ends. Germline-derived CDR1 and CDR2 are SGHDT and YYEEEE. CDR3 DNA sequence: TGTGCCAGCAGCTCCATTGTTGGGGCGCTTAACTATGGCTACACCTTC. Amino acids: CASSSIVGALNYGYTF.

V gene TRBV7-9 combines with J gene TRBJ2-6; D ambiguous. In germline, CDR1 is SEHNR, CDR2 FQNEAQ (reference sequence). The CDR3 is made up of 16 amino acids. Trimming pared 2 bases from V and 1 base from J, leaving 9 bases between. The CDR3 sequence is CASSLTELSGANVLTF. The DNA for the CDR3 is TGTGCCAGCAGCTTAACAGAGTTATCTGGGGCCAACGTCCTGACTTTC.

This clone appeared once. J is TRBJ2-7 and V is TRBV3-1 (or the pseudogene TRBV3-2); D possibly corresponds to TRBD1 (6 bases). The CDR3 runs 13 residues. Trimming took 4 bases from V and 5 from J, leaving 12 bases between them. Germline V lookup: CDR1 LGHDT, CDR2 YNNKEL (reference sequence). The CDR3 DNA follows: TGTGCCAGCAGCCCGACCGACAGGCACGAGCAGTACTTC. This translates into CASSPTDRHEQYF.

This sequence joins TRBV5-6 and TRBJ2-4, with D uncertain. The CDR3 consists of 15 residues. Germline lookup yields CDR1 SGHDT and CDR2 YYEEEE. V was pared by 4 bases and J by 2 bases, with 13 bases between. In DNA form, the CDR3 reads TGTGCCAGCAGCCAGAGGACCCCCTCCAAAAACATTCAGTACTTC. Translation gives CASSQRTPSKNIQYF.

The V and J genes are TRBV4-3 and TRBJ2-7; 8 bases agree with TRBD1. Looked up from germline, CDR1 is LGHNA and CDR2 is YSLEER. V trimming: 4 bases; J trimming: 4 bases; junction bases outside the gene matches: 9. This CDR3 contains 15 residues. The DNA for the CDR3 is TGCGCCAGCAGCCGGACCTTGGACAGGGAATACGAGCAGTACTTC. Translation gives CASSRTLDREYEQYF.

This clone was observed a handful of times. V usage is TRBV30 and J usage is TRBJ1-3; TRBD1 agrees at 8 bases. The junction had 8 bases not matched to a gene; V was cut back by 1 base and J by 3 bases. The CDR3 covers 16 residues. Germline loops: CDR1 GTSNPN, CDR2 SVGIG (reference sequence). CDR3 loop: CAWSAPATGVGNTIYF. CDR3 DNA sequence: TGTGCCTGGAGTGCCCCCGCGACAGGGGTTGGAAACACCATATATTTT.

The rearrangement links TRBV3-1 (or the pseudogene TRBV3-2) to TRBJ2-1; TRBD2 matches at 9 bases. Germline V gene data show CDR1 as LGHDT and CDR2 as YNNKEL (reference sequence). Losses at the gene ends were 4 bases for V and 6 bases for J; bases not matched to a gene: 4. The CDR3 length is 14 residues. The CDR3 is CASSRGTSLNEQFF. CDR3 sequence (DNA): TGTGCCAGCAGCCGGGGGACTAGCCTCAATGAGCAGTTCTTC.

CDR3 sequence reads: CASSPLTVSTDTQYF. CDR3 nucleotide sequence: TGTGCCAGCAGCCCCCTTACCGTGAGCACAGATACGCAGTATTTT. The chain is built from TRBV9 and TRBJ2-3; no firm D call. The CDR3 runs 15 residues. Germline V gene lookup returns CDR1 SGDLS and CDR2 YYNGEE. Trimming removed 4 bases from V and 0 bases from J, with 12 bases in between.